A selection of T cell receptor beta chains follows, all from one sample in a study of blood T cell repertoires in COVID-19. Assay used: immunoSEQ multiplex PCR; TCRdb lists only in-frame clones, some missing. The table shows 210,000 or so clones, with around 84% occurring only once. Material for sequencing was PBMCs or T cells enriched from blood (not recorded which). These receptors were collected from a middle-aged woman with acute COVID-19. The CDR3 runs from the conserved cysteine through the conserved F or W. The D gene is left open where the match is weak. Some rows mark clone size as missing; the rest say once, few, many or name a class of expanded clone.

V gene,CDR3 length,D gene,J gene,clone size,CDR3 DNA,CDR3 protein
TRBV14,16,TRBD1,TRBJ1-1,NA,TGTGCCAGCAGCCCCTACGCAGGGGGCCGGAACACTGAAGCTTTCTTT,CASSPYAGGRNTEAFF
TRBV28,13,NA,TRBJ1-5,NA,TGTGCCAGCAGCTCAGGGATCAATCAGCCCCAGCATTTT,CASSSGINQPQHF
TRBV12-3/TRBV12-4,11,NA,TRBJ1-1,NA,TGTGCCAGCACCTTGGTGGAGGCAGCTTTCTTT,CASTLVEAAFF
TRBV29-1,13,NA,TRBJ1-1,NA,TGCAGCGTTGAAGATCGAGGTGTTGCTGAAGCTTTCTTT,CSVEDRGVAEAFF
TRBV7-9,15,NA,TRBJ2-1,NA,TGTGCCAGCAGCTTAGGTGGGGGCGGATACAATGAGCAGTTCTTC,CASSLGGGGYNEQFF
TRBV4-1,15,NA,TRBJ1-1,NA,TGCGCCAGCAGCCAAGGTGGGGGGATGAACACTGAAGCTTTCTTT,CASSQGGGMNTEAFF
TRBV24-1,13,NA,TRBJ1-1,NA,TGTGCCACCAGGGACGGAGCGGGCACTGAAGCTTTCTTT,CATRDGAGTEAFF
TRBV5-1,16,TRBD1,TRBJ1-4,NA,TGCGCCAGCAGCATAGGACAGGGCACGACGATTGAAAAACTGTTTTTT,CASSIGQGTTIEKLFF
TRBV30,15,TRBD1,TRBJ2-6,NA,TGTGCCTGGTCACAGGGGTTTGCTGGGGCCAACGTCCTGACTTTC,CAWSQGFAGANVLTF
TRBV7-3,15,NA,TRBJ2-7,NA,TGTGCCAGCAGCTTAAGTAGGGGGGGCCAATACGAGCAGTACTTC,CASSLSRGGQYEQYF
TRBV11-2,14,NA,TRBJ2-1,NA,TGTGCCAGCAGCTTGCGGGCCGTATACAATGAGCAGTTCTTC,CASSLRAVYNEQFF
TRBV7-2,16,NA,TRBJ2-3,NA,TGTGCCAGCAGCTTAGGGGGGGACTCCTACACAGATACGCAGTATTTT,CASSLGGDSYTDTQYF
TRBV29-1,13,TRBD1,TRBJ1-5,NA,TGCAGCGTGGGACAGCGGGGGGATCAGCCCCAGCATTTT,CSVGQRGDQPQHF
TRBV27,12,TRBD2,TRBJ2-7,NA,TGTGCCAGCAGTACGGGAGGCTACGAGCAGTACTTC,CASSTGGYEQYF
TRBV11-1,16,NA,TRBJ1-1,NA,TGTGCCAGCAGCTCGATTGGAGGGGCTGGGAGAACTGAAGCTTTCTTT,CASSSIGGAGRTEAFF
TRBV15,15,TRBD1,TRBJ1-5,NA,TGTGCCACCAGCGGCGGGACAGCCCGGAATCAGCCCCAGCATTTT,CATSGGTARNQPQHF
TRBV11-2,15,NA,TRBJ1-2,NA,TGTGCCAGTGGGGCGGCAGCCTCAACCCTCTATGGCTACACCTTC,CASGAAASTLYGYTF
TRBV28,12,NA,TRBJ1-5,NA,TGTGCCAGCAGTCAGGGTAATCAGCCCCAGCATTTT,CASSQGNQPQHF
TRBV2,15,NA,TRBJ2-7,NA,TGTGCCAGCGTCGCCAGACTGCCTCTCTCCTACGAGCAGTACTTC,CASVARLPLSYEQYF
TRBV28,15,TRBD2,TRBJ2-5,NA,TGTGCCAGCAGCCTCCCCAAGGGACTAGCAGAGACCCAGTACTTC,CASSLPKGLAETQYF
TRBV28,14,NA,TRBJ2-7,NA,TGTGCCAGCACCCTTGGGGGGAGCTCCTACGAGCAGTACTTC,CASTLGGSSYEQYF
TRBV27,14,NA,TRBJ1-3,NA,TGTGCCAGCAGTTTAGGGGGGTCTGGAAACACCATATATTTT,CASSLGGSGNTIYF
TRBV19,12,NA,TRBJ1-2,NA,TGTGCCAGTAGTATACAAGGGAGCGGCTACACCTTC,CASSIQGSGYTF
TRBV7-9,16,NA,TRBJ1-1,NA,TGTGCCAGCAGCCCCCACGCCGGACAGACCAACCCTGAAGCTTTCTTT,CASSPHAGQTNPEAFF
TRBV28,15,TRBD1,TRBJ2-5,NA,TGTGCCAGCAAAGCGGACAGGGGAAAGCTCGAGACCCAGTACTTC,CASKADRGKLETQYF
TRBV5-1,13,TRBD1,TRBJ2-7,once,TGCGCCAGTGGGGAGCCAGGGGGTTACGAGCAGTACTTC,CASGEPGGYEQYF
TRBV10-3,15,NA,TRBJ2-1,NA,TGTGCCATCAGTACGGGGGATAGCTCCTACAATGAGCAGTTCTTC,CAISTGDSSYNEQFF
TRBV3-1/TRBV3-2,15,NA,TRBJ2-5,NA,TGTGCCAGCAGCCAAGATCCGGCAGGGAGGGAGACCCAGTACTTC,CASSQDPAGRETQYF
TRBV5-4,15,TRBD1,TRBJ2-2,NA,TGTGCCAGCAGCCCCCGACAGGGGGGGTTGGGGGAGCTGTTTTTT,CASSPRQGGLGELFF
TRBV15,14,NA,TRBJ2-2,NA,TGTGCCACCAGCAGGGACTCTGATGGAGGGGAGCTGTTTTTT,CATSRDSDGGELFF
TRBV5-1,15,NA,TRBJ1-5,NA,TGCGCCAGCAGCTACTCGGCGGGGGTGAACCAGCCCCAGCATTTT,CASSYSAGVNQPQHF
TRBV9,15,TRBD1,TRBJ1-1,NA,TGTGCCAGCAGGGGGTACAGGGGGCAGGGCACTGAAGCTTTCTTT,CASRGYRGQGTEAFF
TRBV4-2,17,TRBD2,TRBJ2-1,few,TGTGCCAGCAGCCTTCCGCGGGGGGCGGGAGGCATCAATGAGCAGTTCTTC,CASSLPRGAGGINEQFF
TRBV30,14,TRBD1,TRBJ1-4,NA,TGTGCCTGGAGTGGCGGACAGGGGAGAGAAAAACTGTTTTTT,CAWSGGQGREKLFF
TRBV7-9,13,NA,TRBJ2-7,NA,TGTGCCAGCAGCTTAGAGAGATTGAGCGAGCAGTACTTC,CASSLERLSEQYF
TRBV2,14,NA,TRBJ2-7,NA,TGTGCCTTGGGGAGCTGGGTTTGGTTTGGCGAGCAGTACTTC,CALGSWVWFGEQYF
TRBV19,15,TRBD1,TRBJ2-3,NA,TGTGCCAGTAGATCTAGACAGGGGAGCACAGATACGCAGTATTTT,CASRSRQGSTDTQYF
TRBV9,17,TRBD1,TRBJ2-7,NA,TGTGCCAGCAGCGTCTCCTTCGGGACAGGGGGCGCGAACGAGCAGTACTTC,CASSVSFGTGGANEQYF
TRBV19,15,TRBD1,TRBJ2-4,once,TGTGCCAGTAGTAGACCTACAGGGGGCGTTAACATTCAGTACTTC,CASSRPTGGVNIQYF
TRBV15,13,TRBD1,TRBJ2-5,NA,TGTGCCACCACCTTGGGACAGGTAGAGACCCAGTACTTC,CATTLGQVETQYF
TRBV19,19,TRBD1,TRBJ1-5,once,TGTGCCAGTAGTATGTCCCCGGACAGGATCGTAGATAGCAATCAGCCCCAGCATTTT,CASSMSPDRIVDSNQPQHF
TRBV10-3,14,NA,TRBJ1-6,few,TGTGCCATCAGTGAAGCCACTAATAATTCACCCCTCCACTTT,CAISEATNNSPLHF
TRBV6-5,15,NA,TRBJ1-6,NA,TGTGCCAGCAGTTCTTACAGTCCTTATAATTCACCCCTCCACTTT,CASSSYSPYNSPLHF
TRBV19,14,NA,TRBJ1-1,NA,TGTGCCAGTAGTATGTCACGGGGGAACACTGAAGCTTTCTTT,CASSMSRGNTEAFF
TRBV18,17,NA,TRBJ1-2,NA,TGTGCCAGCTCACCAAAGAAGTCGGACAGAGCAAACTATGGCTACACCTTC,CASSPKKSDRANYGYTF
TRBV5-1,14,NA,TRBJ1-6,NA,TGCGCCAGCAGCTTCCTACAGAATAATTCACCCCTCCACTTT,CASSFLQNNSPLHF
TRBV5-6,15,NA,TRBJ1-4,NA,TGTGCCAGCACCAAAAGCAGGCAGGGCGATGAAAAACTGTTTTTT,CASTKSRQGDEKLFF
TRBV2,14,TRBD2,TRBJ2-1,NA,TGTGCCAGCCAACTAGCGGGGGCCTACAATGAGCAGTTCTTC,CASQLAGAYNEQFF
TRBV7-9,16,NA,TRBJ1-1,once,TGTGCCAGCTACCTCCCGAACAGACGGATGGGAGGGGAAGCTTTCTTT,CASYLPNRRMGGEAFF
TRBV19,15,NA,TRBJ2-5,few,TGTGCCAGTAGTATCTCATTGGCGGGGACAGAGACCCAGTACTTC,CASSISLAGTETQYF
TRBV27,10,NA,TRBJ2-3,NA,TGTGCCAGCACGGCAGATACGCAGTATTTT,CASTADTQYF
TRBV5-1,16,TRBD1,TRBJ2-5,NA,TGCGCCAGCAGCTTGGGCCGGACAGGGGTAAGGGAGACCCAGTACTTC,CASSLGRTGVRETQYF
TRBV19,16,TRBD1,TRBJ1-2,few,TGTGCCAGTAGCTCTAGAAGGGACAGGGAAAGAGAGGGCTACACCTTC,CASSSRRDREREGYTF
TRBV7-8,17,TRBD2,TRBJ2-6,once,TGTGCCAGCAGCCAAGGTGCGGGAGGACCTGGGGCCAACGTCCTGACTTTC,CASSQGAGGPGANVLTF